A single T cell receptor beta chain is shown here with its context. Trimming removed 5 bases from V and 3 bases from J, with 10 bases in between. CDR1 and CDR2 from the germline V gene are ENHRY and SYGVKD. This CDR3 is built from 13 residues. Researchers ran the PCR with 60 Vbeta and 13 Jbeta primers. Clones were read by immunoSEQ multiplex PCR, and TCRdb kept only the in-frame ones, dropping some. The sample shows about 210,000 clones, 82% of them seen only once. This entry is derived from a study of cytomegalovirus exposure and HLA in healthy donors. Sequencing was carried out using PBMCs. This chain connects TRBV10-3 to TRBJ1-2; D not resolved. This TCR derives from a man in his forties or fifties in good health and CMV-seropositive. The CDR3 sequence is CAISPRDHYGYTF. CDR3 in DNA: TGTGCCATCAGTCCGAGAGATCACTATGGCTACACCTTC.